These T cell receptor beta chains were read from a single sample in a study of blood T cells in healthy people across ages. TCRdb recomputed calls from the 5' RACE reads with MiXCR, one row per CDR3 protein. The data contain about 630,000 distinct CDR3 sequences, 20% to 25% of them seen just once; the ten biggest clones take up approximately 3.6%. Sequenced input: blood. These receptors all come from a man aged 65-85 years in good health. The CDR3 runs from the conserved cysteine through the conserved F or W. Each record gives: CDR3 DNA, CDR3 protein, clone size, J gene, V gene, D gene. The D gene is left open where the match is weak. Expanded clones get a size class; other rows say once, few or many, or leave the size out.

TGTGCCAGCAGCCCCAACGGAGGGATATCCTCACCCCTCCACTTT,CASSPNGGISSPLHF,few,TRBJ1-6,TRBV3-1,-
TGTGCCAGCACAGGGATTGGAAACACCATATATTTT,CASTGIGNTIYF,-,TRBJ1-3,TRBV12-3/TRBV12-4,-
TGCAGCGTTGAATTACGTAGGGAGAGCGTATTGGAGACCCAGTACTTC,CSVELRRESVLETQYF,-,TRBJ2-5,TRBV29-1,-
TGTGCCACCAGAGCGACAGGGGGACATAATGAAAAACTGTTTTTT,CATRATGGHNEKLFF,few,TRBJ1-4,TRBV15,TRBD1
TGTGCCAGCAGTAAACCGGGACTCGGGGAGGGGACCCAGTACTTC,CASSKPGLGEGTQYF,few,TRBJ2-5,TRBV25-1,TRBD2
TGTGCCAGCAGCTTAGAGGCTAGCGGGGAGACCCAGTACTTC,CASSLEASGETQYF,few,TRBJ2-5,TRBV7-6,TRBD2
TGTGCCAGCACCCCCGAACTAGCGGGGATCACAGATACGCAGTATTTT,CASTPELAGITDTQYF,few,TRBJ2-3,TRBV2,TRBD2
TGTGCCAGCAGCTTCTCGCGAACCTACAATGAGCAGTTCTTC,CASSFSRTYNEQFF,-,TRBJ2-1,TRBV7-2,-
TGTGCCAGCAGCCCTATTTCGGGAGAGACCCAGTACTTC,CASSPISGETQYF,few,TRBJ2-5,TRBV3-1,-
TGTGCCAGCAGTTACGACGGGAGAGGAGAGACCCAGTACTTC,CASSYDGRGETQYF,-,TRBJ2-5,TRBV6-5,-
TGTGCCAGCAGCCTTTTAGGGGTCACTGAAGCTTTCTTT,CASSLLGVTEAFF,few,TRBJ1-1,TRBV3-1,-